This TCR beta chain appears in the sequencing data of a study of blood T cell repertoires in COVID-19. Study-wide background: The study drew acute and convalescent COVID-19 samples from the United States, Italy and Spain.

CDR1 and CDR2 from the germline V gene are SGDLS and YYNGEE. This CDR3 is built from 12 residues. The V gene lost 3 bases and the J gene lost 5 bases, with 8 bases spanning the gap. Method: immunoSEQ multiplex PCR; TCRdb's copy keeps in-frame clones and lacks some. The sample holds roughly 410,000 clones, 87% seen once. The TCR comes from a woman aged 60-75 years with COVID-19, enrolled during active disease. V gene TRBV9 combines with J gene TRBJ2-5; tentatively, D is TRBD1 (6 bases). Input material: peripheral blood. The CDR3 is CASSAQGETQYF. In nucleotides, the CDR3 is TGTGCCAGCAGCGCCCAGGGGGAGACCCAGTACTTC.